This TCR beta chain was recovered during a study of early T cells in non-severe SARS-CoV-2 infection. Study-level information: Bulk RNA isolated from unsorted whole blood underwent sequencing; chains were not paired.

Findings and limits, study-wide: Lookups in VDJdb leaned toward anti-spike CD8 responses and missed private and CD4 specificities.

A note on this clonotype: What it binds is unknown.

This CDR3 is 16 amino acids long. Trimming pared 0 bases from V and 3 bases from J, leaving 12 bases between. Germline lookup yields CDR1 SGHVS and CDR2 FQNEAQ. Attachment of unique molecular identifiers was made to individual cDNA molecules. TCRdb independently ran MiXCR on the 5' RACE reads; one entry per CDR3 protein. The table has roughly 40,000 distinct CDR3 sequences, 12% seen once. This clonotype was sampled from an adult who was a healthcare worker with PCR-confirmed SARS-CoV-2 infection or an uninfected control (not recorded which). The chain uses TRBV7-8 and TRBJ1-5, with D unresolved. The sample was whole blood. CDR3: CASSLARRQLNQPQHF. The CDR3 DNA is TGTGCCAGCAGCTTAGCCCGTCGCCAACTCAATCAGCCCCAGCATTTT.